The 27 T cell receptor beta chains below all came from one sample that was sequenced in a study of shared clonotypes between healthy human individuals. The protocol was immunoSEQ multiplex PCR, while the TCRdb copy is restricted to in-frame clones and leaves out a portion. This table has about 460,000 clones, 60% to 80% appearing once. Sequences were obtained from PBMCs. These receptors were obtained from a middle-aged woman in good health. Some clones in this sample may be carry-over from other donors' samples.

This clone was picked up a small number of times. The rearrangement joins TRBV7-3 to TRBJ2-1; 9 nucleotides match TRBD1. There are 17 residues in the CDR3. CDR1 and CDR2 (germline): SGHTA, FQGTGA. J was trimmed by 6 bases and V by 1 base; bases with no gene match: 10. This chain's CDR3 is CASSLRPRTGQGNEQFF. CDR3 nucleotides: TGTGCCAGCAGCTTAAGGCCCCGGACGGGACAGGGCAATGAGCAGTTCTTC.

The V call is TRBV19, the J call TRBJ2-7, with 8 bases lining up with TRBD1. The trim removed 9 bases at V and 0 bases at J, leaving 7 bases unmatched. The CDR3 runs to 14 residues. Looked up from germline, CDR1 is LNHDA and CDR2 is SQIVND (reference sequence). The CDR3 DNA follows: TGTGCCAGCCGCAGGACAGGGAACTCCTACGAGCAGTACTTC. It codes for CASRRTGNSYEQYF.

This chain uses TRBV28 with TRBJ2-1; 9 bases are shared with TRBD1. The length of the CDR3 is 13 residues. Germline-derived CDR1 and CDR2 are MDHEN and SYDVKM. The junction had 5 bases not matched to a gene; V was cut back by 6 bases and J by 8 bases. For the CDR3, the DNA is TGTGCCAGCAGGGGGACAGGGTCCTATGAGCAGTTCTTC. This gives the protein CASRGTGSYEQFF.

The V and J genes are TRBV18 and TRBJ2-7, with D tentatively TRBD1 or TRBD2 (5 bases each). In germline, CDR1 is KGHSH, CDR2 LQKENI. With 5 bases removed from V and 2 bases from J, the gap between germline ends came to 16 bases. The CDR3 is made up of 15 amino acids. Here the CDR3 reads CASSSIGTGTYEQYF. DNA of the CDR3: TGTGCCAGCTCAAGCATCGGGACCGGGACCTACGAGCAGTACTTC.

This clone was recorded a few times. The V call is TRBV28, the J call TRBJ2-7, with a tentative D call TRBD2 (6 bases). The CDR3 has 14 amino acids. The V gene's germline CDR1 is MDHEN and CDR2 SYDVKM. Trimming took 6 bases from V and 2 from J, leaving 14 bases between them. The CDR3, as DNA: TGTGCCAGCAGCACGGGACTTTTAACCTACGAGCAGTACTTC. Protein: CASSTGLLTYEQYF. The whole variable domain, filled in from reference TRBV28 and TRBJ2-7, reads DVKVTQSSRYLVKRTGEKVFLECVQDMDHENMFWYRQDPGLGLRLIYFSYDVKMKEKGDIPEGYSVSREKKERFSLILESASTNQTSMYLCASSTGLLTYEQYFGPGTRLTVT.

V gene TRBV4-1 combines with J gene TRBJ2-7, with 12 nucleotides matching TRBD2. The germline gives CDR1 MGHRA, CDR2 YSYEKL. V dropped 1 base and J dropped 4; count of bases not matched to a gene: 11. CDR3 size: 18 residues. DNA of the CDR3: TGCGCCAGCAGCCAAGTAGTCCTAGCGGGAGGGCGGGGGTACGAGCAGTACTTC. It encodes CASSQVVLAGGRGYEQYF.

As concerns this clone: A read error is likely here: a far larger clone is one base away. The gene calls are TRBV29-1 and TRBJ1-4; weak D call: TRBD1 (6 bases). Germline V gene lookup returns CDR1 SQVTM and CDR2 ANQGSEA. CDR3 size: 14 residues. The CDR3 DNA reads TGCAGCGTTGAAGCGGTGGGGGGCGTTGAAAAACTGTCTTTT. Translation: CSVEAVGGVEKLSF.

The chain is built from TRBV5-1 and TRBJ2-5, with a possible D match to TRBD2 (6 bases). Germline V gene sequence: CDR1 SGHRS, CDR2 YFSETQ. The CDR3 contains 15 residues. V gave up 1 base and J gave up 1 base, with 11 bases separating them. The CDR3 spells CASSLLGLVQETQYF. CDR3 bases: TGCGCCAGCAGCTTGTTGGGACTCGTCCAAGAGACCCAGTACTTC. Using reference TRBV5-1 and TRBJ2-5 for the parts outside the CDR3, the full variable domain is KAGVTQTPRYLIKTRGQQVTLSCSPISGHRSVSWYQQTPGQGLQFLFEYFSETQRNKGNFPGRFSGRQFSNSRSEMNVSTLELGDSALYLCASSLLGLVQETQYFGPGTRLLVL.

This chain's CDR3 is CASSSRQGYYEQYF. The CDR3 nucleotides read TGTGCCAGCAGCTCCCGACAGGGATACTACGAGCAGTACTTC. The chain is built from TRBV5-5 and TRBJ2-7; 7 bases are shared with TRBD1. This CDR3 is built from 14 residues. Germline CDR1 is SGHKS and CDR2 is YYEKEE (reference sequence). V shed 3 bases, J shed 3 bases, and the junction held 6 bases outside the gene matches.

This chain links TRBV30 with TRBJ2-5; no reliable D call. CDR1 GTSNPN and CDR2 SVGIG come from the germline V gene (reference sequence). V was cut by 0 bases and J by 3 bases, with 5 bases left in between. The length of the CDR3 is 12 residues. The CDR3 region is CAWSVHKETQYF. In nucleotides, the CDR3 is TGTGCCTGGAGTGTACATAAAGAGACCCAGTACTTC. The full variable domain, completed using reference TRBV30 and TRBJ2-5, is SQTIHQWPATLVQPVGSPLSLECTVEGTSNPNLYWYRQAAGRGLQLLFYSVGIGQISSEVPQNLSASRPQDRQFILSSKKLLLSDSGFYLCAWSVHKETQYFGPGTRLLVL.

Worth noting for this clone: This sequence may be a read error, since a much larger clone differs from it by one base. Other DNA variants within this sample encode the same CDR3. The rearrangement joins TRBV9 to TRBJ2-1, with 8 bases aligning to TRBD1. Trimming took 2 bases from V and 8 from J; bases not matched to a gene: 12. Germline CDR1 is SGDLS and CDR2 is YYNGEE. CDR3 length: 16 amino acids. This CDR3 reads CASSVPTGTGGHEQFF. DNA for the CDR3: TGTGCCAGCAGCGTCCCAACCGGGACAGGTGGCCATGAGCAGTTCTTC.

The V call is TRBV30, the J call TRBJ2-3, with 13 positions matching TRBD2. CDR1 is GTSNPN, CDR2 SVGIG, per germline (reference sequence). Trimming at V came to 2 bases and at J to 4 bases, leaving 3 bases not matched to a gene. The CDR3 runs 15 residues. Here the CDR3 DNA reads TGTGCCTGGAGTCGGACTAGCGGGAGCGCAGATACGCAGTATTTT. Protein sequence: CAWSRTSGSADTQYF.

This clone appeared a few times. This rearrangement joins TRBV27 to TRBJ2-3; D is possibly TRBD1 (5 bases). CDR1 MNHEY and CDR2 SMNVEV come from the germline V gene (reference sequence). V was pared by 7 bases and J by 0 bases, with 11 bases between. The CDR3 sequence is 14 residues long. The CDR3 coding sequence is TGTGCCAGCAAAACGTCAGGGAGCACAGATACGCAGTATTTT. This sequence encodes CASKTSGSTDTQYF.

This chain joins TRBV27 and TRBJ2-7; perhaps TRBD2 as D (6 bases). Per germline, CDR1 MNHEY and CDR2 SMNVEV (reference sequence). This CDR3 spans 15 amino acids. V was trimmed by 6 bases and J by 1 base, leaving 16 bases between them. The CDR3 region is CASRNLAWGSYEQYF. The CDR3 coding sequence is TGTGCCAGCAGAAACCTAGCGTGGGGATCCTACGAGCAGTACTTC.

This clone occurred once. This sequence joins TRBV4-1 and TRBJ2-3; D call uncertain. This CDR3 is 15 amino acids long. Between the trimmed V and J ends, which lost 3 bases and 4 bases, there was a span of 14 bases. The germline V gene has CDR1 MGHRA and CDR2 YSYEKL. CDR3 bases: TGCGCCAGCAGCCAGGAAGGAATTGGCGCAGATACGCAGTATTTT. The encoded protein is CASSQEGIGADTQYF.

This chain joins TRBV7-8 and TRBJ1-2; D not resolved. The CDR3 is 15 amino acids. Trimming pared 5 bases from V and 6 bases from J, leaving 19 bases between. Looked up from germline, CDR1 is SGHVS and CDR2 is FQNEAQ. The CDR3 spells CASSQPGRPKDGYTF. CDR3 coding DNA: TGTGCCAGCAGCCAACCTGGCAGGCCTAAGGATGGCTACACCTTC.

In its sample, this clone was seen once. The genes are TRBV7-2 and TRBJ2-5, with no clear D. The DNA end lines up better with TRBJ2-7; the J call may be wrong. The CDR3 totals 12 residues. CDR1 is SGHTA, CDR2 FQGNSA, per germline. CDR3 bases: TGTGCCAGCAGCTGGAACGCCTACGAGCAGTACTTC. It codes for CASSWNAYEQYF.

This CDR3 is CASSSGEATLYGYTF. The CDR3 DNA reads as TGTGCCAGCAGTTCCGGGGAGGCCACACTCTATGGCTACACCTTC. The chain employs TRBV27 and TRBJ1-2; no definite D call. V lost 4 bases, J lost 4 bases, and 16 bases lay in between. CDR3 length: 15 amino acids. CDR1 MNHEY and CDR2 SMNVEV come from the germline V gene (reference sequence).

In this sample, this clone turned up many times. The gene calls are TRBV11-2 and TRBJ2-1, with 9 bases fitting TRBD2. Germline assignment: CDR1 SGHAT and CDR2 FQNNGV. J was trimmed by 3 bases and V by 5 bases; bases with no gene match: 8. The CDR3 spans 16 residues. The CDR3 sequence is CASSPRGLANYNEQFF. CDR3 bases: TGTGCCAGCAGCCCTAGGGGACTAGCCAACTACAATGAGCAGTTCTTC.

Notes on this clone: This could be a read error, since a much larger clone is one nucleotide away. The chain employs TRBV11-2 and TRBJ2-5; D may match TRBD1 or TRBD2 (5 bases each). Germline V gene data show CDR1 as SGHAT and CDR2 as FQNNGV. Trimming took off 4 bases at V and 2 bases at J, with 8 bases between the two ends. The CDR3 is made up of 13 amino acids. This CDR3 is CASSSGRQETQYF. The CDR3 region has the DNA TGTGCCAGCAGCTCGGGACGGCAAGAGACCCAGTACTTC.

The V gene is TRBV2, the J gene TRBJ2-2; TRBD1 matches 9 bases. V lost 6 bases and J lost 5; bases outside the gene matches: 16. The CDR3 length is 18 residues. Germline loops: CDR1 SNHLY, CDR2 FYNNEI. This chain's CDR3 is CASRARQGGSRDTGELFF. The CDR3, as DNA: TGTGCCAGCAGGGCTAGACAGGGGGGGTCCAGGGATACCGGGGAGCTGTTTTTT.

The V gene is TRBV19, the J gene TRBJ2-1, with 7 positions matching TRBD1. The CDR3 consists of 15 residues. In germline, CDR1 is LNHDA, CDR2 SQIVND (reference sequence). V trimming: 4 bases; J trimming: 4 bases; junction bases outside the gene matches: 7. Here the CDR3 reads CASSKPRGRYNEQFF. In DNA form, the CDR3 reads TGTGCCAGTAGTAAACCAAGGGGGCGGTACAATGAGCAGTTCTTC.

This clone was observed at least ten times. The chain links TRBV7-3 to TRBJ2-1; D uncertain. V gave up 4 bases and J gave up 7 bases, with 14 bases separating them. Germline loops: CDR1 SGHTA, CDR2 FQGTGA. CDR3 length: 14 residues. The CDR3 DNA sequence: TGTGCCAGCAGCTGGAAGGGTGGCGGTAATGAGCAGTTCTTC. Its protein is CASSWKGGGNEQFF.

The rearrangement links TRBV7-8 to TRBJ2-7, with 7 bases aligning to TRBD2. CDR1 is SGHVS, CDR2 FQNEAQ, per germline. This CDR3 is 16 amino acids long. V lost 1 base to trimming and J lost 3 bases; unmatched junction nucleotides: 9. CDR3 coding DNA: TGTGCCAGCAGCTTAGTCGGCGGGAGAAGAGACTACGAGCAGTACTTC. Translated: CASSLVGGRRDYEQYF.

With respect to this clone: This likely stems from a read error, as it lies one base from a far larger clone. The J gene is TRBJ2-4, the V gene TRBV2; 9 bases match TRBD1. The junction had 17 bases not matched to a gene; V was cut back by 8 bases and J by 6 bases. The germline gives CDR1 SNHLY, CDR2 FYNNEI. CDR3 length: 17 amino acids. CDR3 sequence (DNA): TGTGCCAGCGGCTGGACAGGGGTCGCGTCGGGCAGAAACATTCAGTACTTC. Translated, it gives CASGWTGVASGRNIQYF.

The CDR3: CASSVDGYTEAFF. DNA for the CDR3: TGTGCCAGCAGTGTTGATGGCTACACTGAAGCTTTCTTT. The rearrangement uses TRBV2 and TRBJ1-1; D not resolved. Germline CDR1 SNHLY, CDR2 FYNNEI. This CDR3 spans 13 amino acids. Trimming removed 4 bases from V and 3 bases from J, with 9 bases in between.

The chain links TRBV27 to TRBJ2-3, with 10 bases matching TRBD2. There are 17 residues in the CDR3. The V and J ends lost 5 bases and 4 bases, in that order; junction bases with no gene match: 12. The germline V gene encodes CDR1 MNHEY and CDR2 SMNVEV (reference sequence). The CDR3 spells CASSPTFLAGVPDTQYF. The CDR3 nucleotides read TGTGCCAGCAGTCCGACCTTTCTAGCGGGAGTACCAGATACGCAGTATTTT.